This T cell receptor (beta chain) appears in the sequencing data of a study of regulatory T cells in long-lasting Graves disease. Overall study results and limits: Patients with persistent disease shared some 2,500 public clonotypes, outpacing the roughly 1,000 shared by new patients.

Time point noted: newly diagnosed GD, antithyroid drugs for less than 3 months. The TCR library was prepared using RNA isolated from PBMCs. Those enrolled as patients came out of an endocrinology department in Xi'an, China. Sequencing libraries for TCR beta were prepared with iRepertoire HTBI primers and Arm-PCR of CDR3 regions. TCRdb ran MiXCR on the multiplex PCR reads and lists one entry per CDR3 protein. The table has about 540,000 distinct CDR3 sequences, 13% seen once; the top ten hold roughly a tenth. Between the trimmed V and J ends, which lost 2 bases and 9 bases, there was a span of 11 bases. Germline V gives CDR1 SNHLY, CDR2 FYNNEI. The CDR3 loop spans 13 amino acids. This clonotype was counted many times. No antigen is known for it. The same sample was also used in a study of T cells in Graves' hyperthyroidism and ophthalmopathy. Turning to that study: With the HTBI primer set, the TCR CDR3 went through a first round of RT-PCR. The model foresaw ophthalmopathy a median around seven months prior to onset.

The source was peripheral blood mononuclear cells (PBMCs), collected at new diagnosis, from a patient treated with antithyroid drugs. The clonotype was recovered from a man aged 25 to 45 with Graves disease. The chain has TRBV2 and TRBJ2-1; D remains unclear. DNA for the CDR3: TGTGCCAGCAGTGAATTTAAGAAGGGTGAGCAGTTCTTC. It is translated as CASSEFKKGEQFF. The entire variable domain, with the rest obtained from reference TRBV2 and TRBJ2-1, is as follows: EPEVTQTPSHQVTQMGQEVILRCVPISNHLYFYWYRQILGQKVEFLVSFYNNEISEKSEIFDDQFSVERPDGSNFTLKIRSTKLEDSAMYFCASSEFKKGEQFFGPGTRLTVL.